Given below is one T cell receptor beta chain in context. The antigen remains unidentified. This sample was taken from a study of T cells in Graves' hyperthyroidism and ophthalmopathy. Study-wide findings and caveats: Blood held most thyroid clonotypes expanded above 0.001 frequency.

Newly diagnosed patients aged 18 to 65 had hyperthyroidism of under 2 months' duration. Any symptoms of ophthalmopathy came after the first hyperthyroidism diagnosis, from which the blood sample dates. RNA transcripts were the template for amplifying TCR beta CDR3 regions. When the TCR CDR3 underwent first-round RT-PCR, the HTBI primer set was used. MiXCR, run by TCRdb on the multiplex PCR reads, gives a single entry per CDR3 protein. The sample has fewer than 500,000 distinct CDR3 sequences, 13% seen once. CDR3 length equals 16 residues. V was clipped by 2 bases and J by 3 bases, with 16 bases between them. The germline V gene has CDR1 SGHDT and CDR2 YYEEEE.

The origin of this receptor is a man aged 25 to 40 with Graves' hyperthyroidism that later progressed to Graves' ophthalmopathy. The chain has TRBV5-6 and TRBJ2-3; D not resolved. Sequencing was performed on blood. The CDR3 DNA reads as TGTGCCAGCAGCTTCAGTTCTTTTGGGTTGACAGATACGCAGTATTTT. Translating it yields CASSFSSFGLTDTQYF.